There are many counts of the clone carrying this TCR beta chain. Amplification of TCR beta CDR3 regions used RNA as the template. Primed by the HTBI set, a first-round RT-PCR was run on the TCR CDR3. TCRdb re-called the multiplex PCR reads with MiXCR, one entry per CDR3 protein. The data hold approximately 600,000 distinct CDR3 sequences, with approximately 15% observed a single time. In patients aged 18 to 65, hyperthyroidism was newly diagnosed, with duration under 2 months. Clinical symptoms, serum thyroxine and TRAb, thyroid ultrasound and orbital computed tomography together formed the diagnostic basis. Before ophthalmopathy appeared, progressors gave blood at initial hyperthyroidism diagnosis. The data belong to a study of T cells in Graves' hyperthyroidism and ophthalmopathy. Study summary: Specimen type is peripheral blood, collected at initial diagnosis prior to any treatment.

The ends lost 4 bases at V and 6 bases at J; junction bases unmatched: 3. The germline CDR1 and CDR2 sequences are DFQATT and SNEGSKA (reference sequence). This CDR3 contains 12 residues. Source material: blood. The chain couples TRBV20-1 to TRBJ1-2, with 9 bases aligning to TRBD1. The TCR was taken from a woman in her 30s with Graves' hyperthyroidism that later progressed to Graves' ophthalmopathy. This CDR3 is CSATGTGHGYTF. CDR3 nucleotides: TGCAGTGCTACAGGGACAGGGCATGGCTACACCTTC.